This TCR beta chain comes out of a study of blood T cell repertoires in COVID-19. Study summary: Samples taken during acute and convalescent COVID-19 were collected in the United States, Italy and Spain. The cDNA or gDNA used as material had been derived from T cells, B-cell-depleted T cells, or PBMCs.

J lost 1 base, V lost 6 bases, and 9 bases had no gene match. Germline CDR1 reads SGHDN; CDR2 reads FVKESK. The CDR3 loop spans 16 amino acids. In the authors' workflow: Reference gene primer amplification in the assay estimated nucleated cell counts. The repertoire was sequenced with immunoSEQ multiplex PCR; TCRdb's copy has only in-frame clones and lacks some. The V and J calls and clone size were taken over from that table, and D and trimming were inferred from the DNA. The table shows about 260,000 clones, with about nine tenths occurring only once. The specimen was peripheral blood. The sequence was collected from a middle-aged man who had recovered from COVID-19. This chain links TRBV14 with TRBJ2-1, with 7 bases identical to TRBD1. The DNA for the CDR3 is TGTGCCAGCAGTATCCTAACAGGGGTGTCCTACAATGAGCAGTTCTTC. Translating gives CASSILTGVSYNEQFF.